This T cell receptor (beta chain) emerged from a study of blood T cells in healthy people across ages. The germline gives CDR1 SNHLY, CDR2 FYNNEI. V lost 5 bases and J 2 bases, leaving 18 bases between the germline ends. The CDR3 consists of 16 residues. This clonotype was detected a few times. Combining a sample-barcoded 5' primer with a J-beta primer mix, a second PCR ran for about 7 to 11 cycles. A single record per CDR3 protein comes from TCRdb applying MiXCR to the 5' RACE reads. The table lists 1.5 million to 2 million distinct CDR3 sequences, roughly a third of them singletons. Material: blood. The J gene is TRBJ1-2, the V gene TRBV2; maybe TRBD1 (6 bases). The sequence was obtained from a woman aged 25 to 39 in good health. CDR3 DNA sequence: TGTGCCAGCAGTCCTAACGGACAGCCGACAAACTATGGCTACACCTTC. This translates into CASSPNGQPTNYGYTF.